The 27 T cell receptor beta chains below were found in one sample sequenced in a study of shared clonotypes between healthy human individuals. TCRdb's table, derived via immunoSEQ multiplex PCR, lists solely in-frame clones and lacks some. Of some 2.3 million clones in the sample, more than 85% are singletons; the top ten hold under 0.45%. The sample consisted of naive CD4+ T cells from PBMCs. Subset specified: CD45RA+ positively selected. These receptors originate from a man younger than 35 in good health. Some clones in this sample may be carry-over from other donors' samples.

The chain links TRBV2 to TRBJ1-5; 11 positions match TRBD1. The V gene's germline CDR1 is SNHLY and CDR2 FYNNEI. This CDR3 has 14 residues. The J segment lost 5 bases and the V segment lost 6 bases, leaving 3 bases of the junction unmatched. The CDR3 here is CASSRDRGDQPQHF. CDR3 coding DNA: TGTGCCAGCAGCCGGGACAGGGGGGATCAGCCCCAGCATTTT.

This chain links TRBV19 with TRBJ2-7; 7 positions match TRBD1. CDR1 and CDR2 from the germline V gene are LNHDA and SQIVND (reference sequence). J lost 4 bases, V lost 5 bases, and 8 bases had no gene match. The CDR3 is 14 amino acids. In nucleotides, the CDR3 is TGTGCCAGTAGTTCCCGACAGGGCCCGTACGAGCAGTACTTC. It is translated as CASSSRQGPYEQYF.

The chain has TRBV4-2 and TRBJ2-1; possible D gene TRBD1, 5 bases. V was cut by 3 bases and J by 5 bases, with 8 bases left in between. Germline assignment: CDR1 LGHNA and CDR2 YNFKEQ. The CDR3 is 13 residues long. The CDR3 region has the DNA TGTGCCAGCAGCCATATCAGGGACAATGAGCAGTTCTTC. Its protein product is CASSHIRDNEQFF.

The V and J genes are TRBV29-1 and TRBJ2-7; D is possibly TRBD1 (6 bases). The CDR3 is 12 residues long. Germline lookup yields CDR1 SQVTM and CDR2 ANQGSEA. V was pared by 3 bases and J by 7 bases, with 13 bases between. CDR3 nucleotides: TGCAGCGTTGATACAGGGTCGGGTGAGCAGTACTTC. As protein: CSVDTGSGEQYF.

Here the CDR3 DNA reads TGTGCCAGCAGTTTAGGGCAGGGGGTAGACGAGCAGTACTTC. Translation: CASSLGQGVDEQYF. The chain has TRBV28 and TRBJ2-7, with 7 bases aligning to TRBD1. Germline V gene lookup returns CDR1 MDHEN and CDR2 SYDVKM. Trimming cost V 2 bases and J 5 bases; bases outside gene matches: 6. The length of the CDR3 is 14 residues.

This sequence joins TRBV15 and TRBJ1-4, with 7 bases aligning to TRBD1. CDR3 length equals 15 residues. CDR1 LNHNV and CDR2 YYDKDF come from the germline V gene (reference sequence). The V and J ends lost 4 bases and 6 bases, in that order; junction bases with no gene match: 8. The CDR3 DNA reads TGTGCCACCAGCATATTAAGGGGGCGCGATGAAAAACTGTTTTTT. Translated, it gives CATSILRGRDEKLFF.

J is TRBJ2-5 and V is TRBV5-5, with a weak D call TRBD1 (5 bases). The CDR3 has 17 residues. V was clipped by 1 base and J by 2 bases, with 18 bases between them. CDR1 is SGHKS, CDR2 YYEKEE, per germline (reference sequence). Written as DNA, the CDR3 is TGTGCCAGCAGCTTGCTCCTGTCAGGGTTACCACAAGAGACCCAGTACTTC. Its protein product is CASSLLLSGLPQETQYF.

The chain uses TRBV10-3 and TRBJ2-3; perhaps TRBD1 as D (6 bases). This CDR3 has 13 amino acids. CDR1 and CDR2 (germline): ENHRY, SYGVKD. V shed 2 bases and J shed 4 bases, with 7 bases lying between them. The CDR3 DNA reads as TGTGCCATCAGTGAGAGGGGGTCAGATACGCAGTATTTT. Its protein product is CAISERGSDTQYF.

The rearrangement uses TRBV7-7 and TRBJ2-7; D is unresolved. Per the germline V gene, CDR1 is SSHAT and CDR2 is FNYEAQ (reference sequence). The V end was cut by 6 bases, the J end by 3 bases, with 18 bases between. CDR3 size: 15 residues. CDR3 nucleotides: TGTGCCAGCAGTCTACCGGAGAGTACCCACTACGAGCAGTACTTC. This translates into CASSLPESTHYEQYF.

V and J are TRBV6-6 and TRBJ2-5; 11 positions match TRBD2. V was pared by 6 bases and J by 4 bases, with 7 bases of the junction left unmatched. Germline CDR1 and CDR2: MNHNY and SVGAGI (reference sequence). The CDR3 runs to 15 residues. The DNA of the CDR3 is TGTGCCAGCAGAGACATAGCGGGAGGGGGAGAGACCCAGTACTTC. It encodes CASRDIAGGGETQYF.

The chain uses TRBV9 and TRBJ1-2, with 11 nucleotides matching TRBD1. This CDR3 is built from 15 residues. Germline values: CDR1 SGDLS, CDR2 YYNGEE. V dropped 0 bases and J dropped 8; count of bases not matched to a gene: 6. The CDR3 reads CASSVAGQGAGGYTF. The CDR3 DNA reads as TGTGCCAGCAGCGTAGCCGGACAGGGGGCCGGGGGCTACACCTTC.

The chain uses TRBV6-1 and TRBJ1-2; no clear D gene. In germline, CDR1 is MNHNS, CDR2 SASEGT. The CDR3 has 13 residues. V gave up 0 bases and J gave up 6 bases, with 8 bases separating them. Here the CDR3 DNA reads TGTGCCAGCAGTGAAGCGGGTGCAGATGGCTACACCTTC. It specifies CASSEAGADGYTF.

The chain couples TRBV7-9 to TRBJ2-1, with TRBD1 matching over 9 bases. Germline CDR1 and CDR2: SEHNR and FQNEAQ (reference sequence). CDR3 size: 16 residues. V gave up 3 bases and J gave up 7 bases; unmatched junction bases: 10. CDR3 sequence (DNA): TGTGCCAGCAGCTTCCCCCGGACAGGGGAGACAAATGAGCAGTTCTTC. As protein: CASSFPRTGETNEQFF. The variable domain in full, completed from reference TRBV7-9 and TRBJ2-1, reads DTGVSQNPRHKITKRGQNVTFRCDPISEHNRLYWYRQTLGQGPEFLTYFQNEAQLEKSRLLSDRFSAERPKGSFSTLEIQRTEQGDSAMYLCASSFPRTGETNEQFFGPGTRLTVL.

CDR3 region: CASSPGTGPSGNTIYF. CDR3 sequence (DNA): TGTGCCAGCAGCCCCGGGACAGGGCCTTCTGGAAACACCATATATTTT. The V call is TRBV5-6, the J call TRBJ1-3; 9 nucleotides match TRBD1. The germline V gene has CDR1 SGHDT and CDR2 YYEEEE. The CDR3 length is 16 residues. V was clipped by 4 bases and J by 1 base; unmatched bases: 6. The full variable domain, completed using reference TRBV5-6 and TRBJ1-3, is DAGVTQSPTHLIKTRGQQVTLRCSPKSGHDTVSWYQQALGQGPQFIFQYYEEEERQRGNFPDRFSGHQFPNYSSELNVNALLLGDSALYLCASSPGTGPSGNTIYFGEGSWLTVV.

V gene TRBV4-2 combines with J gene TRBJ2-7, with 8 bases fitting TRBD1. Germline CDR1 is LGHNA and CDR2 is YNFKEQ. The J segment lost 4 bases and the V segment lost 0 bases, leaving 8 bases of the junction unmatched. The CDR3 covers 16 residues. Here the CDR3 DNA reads TGTGCCAGCAGCCAAGAACGGACAGGGTTTATGTACGAGCAGTACTTC. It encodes CASSQERTGFMYEQYF.

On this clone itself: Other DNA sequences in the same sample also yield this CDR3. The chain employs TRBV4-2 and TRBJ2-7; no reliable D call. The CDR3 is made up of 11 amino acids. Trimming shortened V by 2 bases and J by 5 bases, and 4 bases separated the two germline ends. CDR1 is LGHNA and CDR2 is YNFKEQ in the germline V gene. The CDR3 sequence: CASSQRNEQYF. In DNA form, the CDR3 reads TGTGCCAGCAGCCAAAGGAACGAGCAGTACTTC.

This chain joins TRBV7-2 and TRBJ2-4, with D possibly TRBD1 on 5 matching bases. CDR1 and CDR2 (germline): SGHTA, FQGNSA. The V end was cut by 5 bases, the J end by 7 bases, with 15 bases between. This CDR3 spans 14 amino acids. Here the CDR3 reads CASSPGHAGNIQYF. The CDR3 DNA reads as TGTGCCAGCAGCCCCGGACACGCCGGCAACATTCAGTACTTC.

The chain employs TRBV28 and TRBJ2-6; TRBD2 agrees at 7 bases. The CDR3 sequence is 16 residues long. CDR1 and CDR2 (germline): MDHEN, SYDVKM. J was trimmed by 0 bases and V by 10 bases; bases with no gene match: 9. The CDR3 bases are TGTGCCACCTCGCGGGGGACCTCCTCTGGGGCCAACGTCCTGACTTTC. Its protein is CATSRGTSSGANVLTF.

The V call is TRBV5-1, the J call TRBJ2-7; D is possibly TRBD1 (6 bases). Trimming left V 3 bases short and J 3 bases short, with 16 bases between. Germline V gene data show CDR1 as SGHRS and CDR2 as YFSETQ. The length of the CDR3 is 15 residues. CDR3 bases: TGCGCCAGCAGCTATAGTTCGGGACAAAACTACGAGCAGTACTTC. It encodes CASSYSSGQNYEQYF.

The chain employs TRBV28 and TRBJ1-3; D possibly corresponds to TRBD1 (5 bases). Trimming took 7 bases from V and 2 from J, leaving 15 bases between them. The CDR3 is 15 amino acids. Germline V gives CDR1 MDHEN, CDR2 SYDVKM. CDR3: CASKIGDGPGNTIYF. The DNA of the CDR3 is TGTGCCAGCAAAATCGGGGACGGACCTGGAAACACCATATATTTT.

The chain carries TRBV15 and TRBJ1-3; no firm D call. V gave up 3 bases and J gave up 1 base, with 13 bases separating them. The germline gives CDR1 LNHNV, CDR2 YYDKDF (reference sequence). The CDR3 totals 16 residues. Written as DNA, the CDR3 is TGTGCCACCAGCAGGGGTCCTTCTTTATCTGGAAACACCATATATTTT. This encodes CATSRGPSLSGNTIYF.

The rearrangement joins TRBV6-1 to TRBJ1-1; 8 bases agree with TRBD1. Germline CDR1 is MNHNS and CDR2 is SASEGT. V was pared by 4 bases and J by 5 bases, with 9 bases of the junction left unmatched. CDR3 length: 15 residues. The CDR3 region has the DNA TGTGCCAGCAGTGCCTACAGGGGGGCGAGGACTGAAGCTTTCTTT. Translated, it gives CASSAYRGARTEAFF.

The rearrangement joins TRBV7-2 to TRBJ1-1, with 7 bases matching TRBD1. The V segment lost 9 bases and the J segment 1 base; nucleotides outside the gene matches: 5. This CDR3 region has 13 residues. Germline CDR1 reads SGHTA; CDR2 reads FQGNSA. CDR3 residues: CASAGQRNTEAFF. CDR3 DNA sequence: TGTGCCAGTGCGGGACAGCGGAACACTGAAGCTTTCTTT.

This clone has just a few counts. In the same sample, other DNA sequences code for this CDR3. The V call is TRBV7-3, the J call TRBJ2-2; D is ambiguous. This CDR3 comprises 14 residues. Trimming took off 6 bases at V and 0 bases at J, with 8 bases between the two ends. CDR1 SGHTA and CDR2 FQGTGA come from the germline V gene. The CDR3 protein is CASSRAANTGELFF. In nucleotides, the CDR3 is TGTGCCAGCAGTCGGGCAGCGAACACCGGGGAGCTGTTTTTT.

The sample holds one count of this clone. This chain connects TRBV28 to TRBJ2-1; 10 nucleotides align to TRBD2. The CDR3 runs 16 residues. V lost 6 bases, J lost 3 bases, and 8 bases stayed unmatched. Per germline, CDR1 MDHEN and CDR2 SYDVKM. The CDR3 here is CASRSTRLAGYNEQFF. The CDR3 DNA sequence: TGTGCCAGCAGGTCAACACGACTAGCGGGCTACAATGAGCAGTTCTTC.

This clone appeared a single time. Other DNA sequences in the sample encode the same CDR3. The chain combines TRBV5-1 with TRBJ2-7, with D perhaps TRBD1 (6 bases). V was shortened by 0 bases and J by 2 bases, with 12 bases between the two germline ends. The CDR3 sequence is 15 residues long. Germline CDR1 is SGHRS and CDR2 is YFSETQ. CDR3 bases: TGCGCCAGCAGCTTGGGGGACACGGGCACCTACGAGCAGTACTTC. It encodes CASSLGDTGTYEQYF.

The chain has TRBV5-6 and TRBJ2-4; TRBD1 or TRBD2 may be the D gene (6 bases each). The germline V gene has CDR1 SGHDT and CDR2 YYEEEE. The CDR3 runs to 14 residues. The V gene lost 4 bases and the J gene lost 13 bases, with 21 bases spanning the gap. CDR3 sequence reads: CASSLRGDPTRQYF. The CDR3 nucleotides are TGTGCCAGCAGCCTGAGGGGGGACCCCACTCGACAGTACTTC.